This TCR beta chain was sequenced for a study of blood T cell repertoires in COVID-19. The wider study: Samples representing acute and convalescent COVID-19 were sourced from the United States, Italy and Spain. PBMCs, B-cell-depleted T cells, or T cells provided the cDNA or gDNA that made up the material.

The CDR3 has 13 amino acids. The V end lost 4 bases, the J end lost 5 bases, and 12 bases lay between the germline ends. CDR1 is SGHRS and CDR2 is YFSETQ in the germline V gene. Original processing methods: Cell counts per sample came from amplifying reference gene primers. Clones were sequenced by immunoSEQ multiplex PCR, and TCRdb holds only the in-frame ones, with some missing. V, J and clone size are those of that table, while D and trimming were read from the DNA. The sample has approximately 170,000 clones, around 86% seen once. The chain joins TRBV5-1 to TRBJ1-2, with a weak D call TRBD1 (6 bases). The clonotype was recovered from a man aged 65 to 85 who had recovered from COVID-19. Material for sequencing was peripheral blood. CDR3 nucleotides: TGCGCCAGCAGCCCTGGACAGCCGTATGGCTACACCTTC. Residues: CASSPGQPYGYTF.